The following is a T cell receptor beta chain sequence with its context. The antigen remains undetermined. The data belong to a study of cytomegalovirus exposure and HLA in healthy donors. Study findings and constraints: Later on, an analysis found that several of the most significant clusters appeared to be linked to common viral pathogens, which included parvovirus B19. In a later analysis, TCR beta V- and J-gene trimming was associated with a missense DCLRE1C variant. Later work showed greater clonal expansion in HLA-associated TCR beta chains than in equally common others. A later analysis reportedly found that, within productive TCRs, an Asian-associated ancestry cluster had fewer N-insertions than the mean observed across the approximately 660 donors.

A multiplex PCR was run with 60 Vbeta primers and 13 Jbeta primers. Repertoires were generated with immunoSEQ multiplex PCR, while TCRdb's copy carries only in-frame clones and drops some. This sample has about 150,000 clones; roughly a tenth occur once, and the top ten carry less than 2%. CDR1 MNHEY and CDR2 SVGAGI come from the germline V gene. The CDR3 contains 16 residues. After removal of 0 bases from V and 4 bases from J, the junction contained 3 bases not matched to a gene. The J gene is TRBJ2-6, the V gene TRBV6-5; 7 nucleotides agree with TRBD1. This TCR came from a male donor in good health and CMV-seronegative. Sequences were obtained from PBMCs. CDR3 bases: TGTGCCAGCAGTTACTCGACAGGGTCCGGGGCCAACGTCCTGACTTTC. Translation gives CASSYSTGSGANVLTF.